This record covers a single TCR beta chain. The target antigen is unknown. With listed TCR primers and previously described methods, bulk TCR libraries were prepared. One entry per CDR3 protein results from TCRdb running MiXCR on the PCR reads. Here the sample spans hundreds of thousands of distinct CDR3 sequences, roughly 27% being singletons. This sample is drawn from a study of molecular identifiers for immune sequencing clone quantification. The CDR3 has 13 amino acids. Germline CDR1 reads SNHLY; CDR2 reads FYNNEI. V dropped 6 bases and J dropped 3 bases, with 12 bases sitting between them. It was from around 20,000 to 1,000,000 sorted cells, with 10%, 30% or 50% RNA, that naive CD8 libraries came. Naive CD8 T cells were sorted as CD8+CD4-CCR7+CD45RA+. Study conclusions and caveats: Clones that exceeded 20 RNA copies held over 97% of effector molecules, yet under 1% in naive cells.

The rearrangement links TRBV2 to TRBJ2-7, with D possibly matching TRBD2 (5 bases). What was sequenced was naive CD8+ T cells from blood, with Jurkat cell RNA spiked in. The subset denotes: FACS-sorted CD8+CD4-CCR7+CD45RA+ naive T cells. This clonotype originated in a human donor in good health. Some libraries in this study had Jurkat cell RNA spiked in. The CDR3, as DNA: TGTGCCAGCAGGCTACTTAGCGACTACGAGCAGTACTTC. Translation: CASRLLSDYEQYF.